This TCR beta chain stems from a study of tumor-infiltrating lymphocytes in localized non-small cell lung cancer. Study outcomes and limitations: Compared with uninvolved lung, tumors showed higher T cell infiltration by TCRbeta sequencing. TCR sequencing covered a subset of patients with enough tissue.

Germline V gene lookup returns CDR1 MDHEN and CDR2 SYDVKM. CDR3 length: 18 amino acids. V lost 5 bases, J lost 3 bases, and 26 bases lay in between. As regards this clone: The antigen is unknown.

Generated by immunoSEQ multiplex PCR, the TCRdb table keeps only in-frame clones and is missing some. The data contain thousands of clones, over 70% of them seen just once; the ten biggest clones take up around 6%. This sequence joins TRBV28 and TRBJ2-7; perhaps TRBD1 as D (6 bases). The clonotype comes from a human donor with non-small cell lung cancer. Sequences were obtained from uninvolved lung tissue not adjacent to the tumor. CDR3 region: CASSPSMDPRDTSYEQYF. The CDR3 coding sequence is TGTGCCAGCAGTCCCTCAATGGACCCTCGGGACACGAGCTACGAGCAGTACTTC.